The clone carrying this T cell receptor (beta chain) was counted only a few times. Its antigen remains unknown. PCR employed 60 Vbeta and 13 Jbeta primers. The method was immunoSEQ multiplex PCR; TCRdb's version includes in-frame clones alone and lacks a portion of them. This sample yields about 190,000 clones, of which roughly 13% are seen a single time; about 7.8% belongs to the top ten. This entry belongs to a study of cytomegalovirus exposure and HLA in healthy donors. The overall study: Genetic ancestry analysis placed under 90% of the 400 or so donors that were genotyped in the Caucasian-associated cluster.

Germline V gene sequence: CDR1 SGHTA, CDR2 FQGNSA. V was shortened by 5 bases and J by 3 bases, with 13 bases between the two germline ends. The CDR3 runs to 14 residues. Study-wide results and caveats: Associated with cytomegalovirus, according to the listing, were 150 to 200 TCR beta chains. Later on, a genetic analysis was performed. It linked a missense variant in DCLRE1C with V- and J-gene trimming of TCR beta. Another analysis was done later, and it associated around 17,000 TCR beta sequences with HLA alleles at 0.05 false discovery rate.

The J gene is TRBJ1-2, the V gene TRBV7-2; possible D gene TRBD1, 6 bases. This clonotype was sampled from a man between 45 and 60 years old in good health and CMV-seropositive. Sequencing used PBMCs. The CDR3 DNA reads TGTGCCAGCAGCAGAGACAGGACTGACTATGGCTACACCTTC. This gives the protein CASSRDRTDYGYTF. Looking up the rest from reference TRBV7-2 and TRBJ1-2 gives the full variable domain: GAGVSQSPSNKVTEKGKDVELRCDPISGHTALYWYRQSLGQGLEFLIYFQGNSAPDKSGLPSDRFSAERTGGSVSTLTIQRTQQEDSAVYLCASSRDRTDYGYTFGSGTRLTVV.